Following are 26 T cell receptor beta chains from one sample sequenced in a study of radiation and T cells in renal cell carcinoma. Time point of the sample: baseline pretreatment blood. Treatment of the sample: 15 Gy SBRT to primary tumor, nephrectomy 4 weeks later. Data came from immunoSEQ multiplex PCR; TCRdb stores just in-frame clones and leaves some out. The repertoire holds approximately 22,000 clones, with about 80% as singletons. The sequencing used blood, collected from a patient whose treatment included radiotherapy and nephrectomy. All receptors derive from a man aged 55 to 69 with renal cell carcinoma.

The rearrangement joins TRBV2 to TRBJ2-5; 7 nucleotides match TRBD1. Germline CDR1 reads SNHLY; CDR2 reads FYNNEI. V was clipped by 8 bases and J by 5 bases; unmatched bases: 5. This CDR3 comprises 12 residues. The CDR3 DNA reads TGTGCCAGCGCCACAGGGGTGGAGACCCAGTACTTC. This codes for CASATGVETQYF.

The chain links TRBV28 to TRBJ2-7; the D call may be TRBD1 or TRBD2 (5 bases each). Looked up from germline, CDR1 is MDHEN and CDR2 is SYDVKM. The ends were cut back, 8 bases at V and 4 bases at J, with 21 bases in the middle. CDR3 length: 15 amino acids. This CDR3 reads CASSSGAGNLYEQYF. For the CDR3, the DNA is TGTGCCAGCTCCAGTGGGGCGGGCAATCTTTACGAGCAGTACTTC.

V gene TRBV27 combines with J gene TRBJ2-5; the D gene could be TRBD1 or TRBD2 (5 bases each). V was clipped by 3 bases and J by 1 base, with 12 bases between them. In germline, CDR1 is MNHEY, CDR2 SMNVEV (reference sequence). The CDR3 is made up of 15 amino acids. The CDR3 DNA sequence: TGTGCCAGCAGTTTCAGGGACGGGTCCCAAGAGACCCAGTACTTC. Residues: CASSFRDGSQETQYF.

The gene calls are TRBV5-6 and TRBJ2-1, with 11 bases that match TRBD2. V was clipped by 3 bases and J by 3 bases; unmatched bases: 11. Germline CDR1 reads SGHDT; CDR2 reads YYEEEE. The CDR3 length is 18 residues. The CDR3 nucleotides are TGTGCCAGCAGCTACGGGACTAGCGGAGGGGGGGTCTACAATGAGCAGTTCTTC. Its protein is CASSYGTSGGGVYNEQFF.

The V and J genes are TRBV5-4 and TRBJ2-7; 8 bases align to TRBD1. CDR1 is SGHNT, CDR2 YYREEE, per germline (reference sequence). The length of the CDR3 is 16 residues. J gave up 4 bases and V 3 bases, and 12 bases lay outside the gene matches. In DNA form, the CDR3 reads TGTGCCAGCAGCTCTCTGGTGGCAGGGGGCGCTTACGAGCAGTACTTC. Encoded protein: CASSSLVAGGAYEQYF.

This clone occurred once. CDR3 DNA sequence: TGTGCCATCAGTGCCTGGGGGAACACTGAAGCTTTCTTT. Amino acids: CAISAWGNTEAFF. This chain joins TRBV10-3 and TRBJ1-1; D unresolved. V lost 4 bases and J 1 base, leaving 7 bases between the germline ends. Germline-derived CDR1 and CDR2 are ENHRY and SYGVKD. The CDR3 sequence is 13 residues long.

V usage is TRBV10-2 and J usage is TRBJ2-7; 8 nucleotides agree with TRBD2. The germline V gene has CDR1 WSHSY and CDR2 SAAADI. The CDR3 runs 13 residues. V gave up 0 bases and J gave up 5 bases; unmatched junction bases: 0. The CDR3 nucleotides read TGCGCCAGCAGTGAGTCGCGGGGGGACGAGCAGTACTTC. It specifies CASSESRGDEQYF.

V and J are TRBV2 and TRBJ2-7; TRBD1 agrees at 10 bases. With 6 bases clipped from V and 6 bases from J, the junction kept 14 bases outside the gene matches. The CDR3 length is 16 residues. The V gene's germline CDR1 is SNHLY and CDR2 FYNNEI. In DNA form, the CDR3 reads TGTGCCAGCAGCGACCGAGGACAGGGGGTAAAGGGCGAGCAGTACTTC. Translating it yields CASSDRGQGVKGEQYF.

This clone was counted between two and nine times. This chain links TRBV4-1 with TRBJ1-1, with 8 nucleotides matching TRBD1. V trimming: 3 bases; J trimming: 3 bases; junction bases outside the gene matches: 3. CDR3 length: 14 residues. Looked up from germline, CDR1 is MGHRA and CDR2 is YSYEKL. The CDR3 here is CASSQVGQDTEAFF. The CDR3 DNA reads as TGCGCCAGCAGCCAGGTGGGACAGGACACTGAAGCTTTCTTT.

The chain recombines TRBV5-1 with TRBJ1-1; 8 bases align to TRBD1. CDR1 and CDR2 (germline): SGHRS, YFSETQ. After removal of 1 base from V and 0 bases from J, the junction contained 11 bases not matched to a gene. This CDR3 comprises 18 residues. The CDR3 bases are TGCGCCAGCAGCTTGATACAGGGGGGTTCAAGTATGAACACTGAAGCTTTCTTT. Translating gives CASSLIQGGSSMNTEAFF.

A few counts support this clone. The rearrangement links TRBV30 to TRBJ1-5; TRBD1 might be the D (6 bases). The CDR3 totals 13 residues. CDR1 and CDR2 from the germline V gene are GTSNPN and SVGIG (reference sequence). V was pared by 1 base and J by 4 bases, with 8 bases between. For the CDR3, the DNA is TGTGCCTGGAGTGACAGGGCGAATCAGCCCCAGCATTTT. Translation gives CAWSDRANQPQHF.

This clone has just one count. The chain recombines TRBV4-1 with TRBJ2-3, with TRBD2 matching over 7 bases. Germline assignment: CDR1 MGHRA and CDR2 YSYEKL. Trimming took 6 bases from V and 8 from J; bases not matched to a gene: 5. CDR3 size: 12 residues. DNA of the CDR3: TGCGCCAGCAGTCACCCTAGCGGTACGCAGTATTTT. Translated, it gives CASSHPSGTQYF.

This chain joins TRBV6-1 and TRBJ2-2, with D uncertain. CDR1 and CDR2 from the germline V gene are MNHNS and SASEGT. Trimming stripped 7 bases from V and 5 bases from J, with 17 bases between. This CDR3 is 15 amino acids long. The CDR3 loop reads CASTEWGPGTGELFF. Written as DNA, the CDR3 is TGTGCCAGCACCGAGTGGGGTCCCGGGACCGGGGAGCTGTTTTTT.

The genes are TRBV7-8 and TRBJ1-2, with no clear D. Looked up from germline, CDR1 is SGHVS and CDR2 is FQNEAQ. V shed 3 bases and J shed 2 bases, with 7 bases lying between them. CDR3 length equals 13 residues. CDR3 sequence (DNA): TGTGCCAGCAGCTTCGACACCAACTATGGCTACACCTTC. It is translated as CASSFDTNYGYTF.

J is TRBJ2-1 and V is TRBV10-3; 11 bases match TRBD1. The CDR3 is made up of 15 amino acids. Germline V gene data show CDR1 as ENHRY and CDR2 as SYGVKD. J was trimmed by 5 bases and V by 7 bases; bases with no gene match: 7. The CDR3 reads CAITDRDRGDNEQFF. CDR3 DNA sequence: TGTGCCATCACAGACCGGGACAGGGGGGACAATGAGCAGTTCTTC.

This chain links TRBV30 with TRBJ2-3, with a weak D call TRBD2 (6 bases). Trimming took off 2 bases at V and 2 bases at J, with 8 bases between the two ends. Germline V CDR1 and CDR2: GTSNPN, SVGIG (reference sequence). The CDR3 has 13 residues. The CDR3 spells CAWSSDYTDTQYF. For the CDR3, the DNA is TGTGCCTGGAGTTCGGACTACACAGATACGCAGTATTTT.

The chain has TRBV6-1 and TRBJ2-7; D tentatively fits TRBD1 or TRBD2 (5 bases each). Deletions cut 4 bases from V and 4 bases from J, with 14 bases between. CDR1 and CDR2 (germline): MNHNS, SASEGT. The CDR3 has 14 residues. CDR3 residues: CASSAQGRAYEQYF. CDR3 in DNA: TGTGCCAGCAGTGCCCAGGGACGAGCTTACGAGCAGTACTTC.

The chain is built from TRBV6-5 and TRBJ1-1; D is possibly TRBD1 (5 bases). Trimming left V 2 bases short and J 2 bases short, with 9 bases between. The germline gives CDR1 MNHEY, CDR2 SVGAGI. The CDR3 loop spans 14 amino acids. The CDR3 nucleotides read TGTGCCAGCAGTTACAGGCAGGGAAACACTGAAGCTTTCTTT. It encodes CASSYRQGNTEAFF.

The chain combines TRBV19 with TRBJ2-3; TRBD2 agrees at 8 bases. The V gene's germline CDR1 is LNHDA and CDR2 SQIVND (reference sequence). With 6 bases clipped from V and 5 bases from J, the junction kept 4 bases outside the gene matches. The CDR3 contains 13 residues. This CDR3 is CASRVAGLDTQYF. As DNA, the CDR3 is TGTGCCAGTAGGGTAGCGGGATTAGATACGCAGTATTTT.

The chain recombines TRBV5-1 with TRBJ1-1; 8 nucleotides match TRBD1. J lost 3 bases, V lost 4 bases, and 8 bases had no gene match. Germline V CDR1 and CDR2: SGHRS, YFSETQ. This CDR3 comprises 15 residues. The CDR3 region is CASSRGQELYTEAFF. DNA of the CDR3: TGCGCCAGCAGCAGGGGACAGGAACTTTACACTGAAGCTTTCTTT. The full variable domain, its missing parts supplied by reference TRBV5-1 and TRBJ1-1, is KAGVTQTPRYLIKTRGQQVTLSCSPISGHRSVSWYQQTPGQGLQFLFEYFSETQRNKGNFPGRFSGRQFSNSRSEMNVSTLELGDSALYLCASSRGQELYTEAFFGQGTRLTVV.

The rearrangement joins TRBV7-9 to TRBJ1-1, with a tentative D call TRBD1 (6 bases). The CDR3 is 15 amino acids. Per the germline V gene, CDR1 is SEHNR and CDR2 is FQNEAQ (reference sequence). Between the trimmed V and J ends, which lost 1 base and 5 bases, there was a span of 14 bases. The CDR3 region is CASSLGTAEGTEAFF. In DNA form, the CDR3 reads TGTGCCAGCAGCTTAGGGACAGCCGAGGGGACTGAAGCTTTCTTT.

The chain employs TRBV5-1 and TRBJ1-1; a possible D gene is TRBD1 (5 bases). CDR3 length: 15 residues. The V end was cut by 6 bases, the J end by 0 bases, with 15 bases between. Per the germline V gene, CDR1 is SGHRS and CDR2 is YFSETQ. In DNA form, the CDR3 reads TGCGCCAGCATGGAATCGGGGGGAATGAACACTGAAGCTTTCTTT. This gives the protein CASMESGGMNTEAFF.

Regarding this clone: It is likely a read error: a sequence one base away is far more abundant. The same CDR3 can be traced to other DNA sequences in this sample. The chain uses TRBV10-2 and TRBJ1-2, with 7 bases aligning to TRBD1. V was clipped by 2 bases and J by 4 bases; unmatched bases: 10. This CDR3 spans 16 amino acids. CDR1 WSHSY and CDR2 SAAADI come from the germline V gene. DNA of the CDR3: TGCGCCAGCAGTGAGGACCCTCAGGGGGTTGGCTATGGCTACACCTTC. Translating gives CASSEDPQGVGYGYTF.

Here the CDR3 reads CSVVSGPYEQYF. Written as DNA, the CDR3 is TGCAGCGTTGTTAGCGGCCCCTACGAGCAGTACTTC. The rearrangement links TRBV29-1 to TRBJ2-7; possibly TRBD2 for D (6 bases). The V gene lost 4 bases and the J gene lost 2 bases, with 9 bases spanning the gap. The germline V gene encodes CDR1 SQVTM and CDR2 ANQGSEA. This CDR3 contains 12 residues.

The V and J genes are TRBV6-5 and TRBJ2-1; 10 nucleotides align to TRBD2. Trimming at V came to 8 bases and at J to 7 bases, leaving 11 bases not matched to a gene. Germline V lookup: CDR1 MNHEY, CDR2 SVGAGI. This CDR3 has 15 residues. CDR3 loop: CASSVVAGGGNEQFF. As DNA, the CDR3 is TGTGCCAGCTCCGTCGTAGCGGGAGGCGGAAATGAGCAGTTCTTC.

This clone was detected only once. J is TRBJ1-1 and V is TRBV5-4, with D uncertain. The CDR3 is made up of 15 amino acids. Germline CDR1 reads SGHNT; CDR2 reads YYREEE (reference sequence). V was cut by 3 bases and J by 0 bases, with 12 bases left in between. This CDR3 is CASSSKDKMNTEAFF. The CDR3, as DNA: TGTGCCAGCAGCTCGAAGGATAAAATGAACACTGAAGCTTTCTTT.